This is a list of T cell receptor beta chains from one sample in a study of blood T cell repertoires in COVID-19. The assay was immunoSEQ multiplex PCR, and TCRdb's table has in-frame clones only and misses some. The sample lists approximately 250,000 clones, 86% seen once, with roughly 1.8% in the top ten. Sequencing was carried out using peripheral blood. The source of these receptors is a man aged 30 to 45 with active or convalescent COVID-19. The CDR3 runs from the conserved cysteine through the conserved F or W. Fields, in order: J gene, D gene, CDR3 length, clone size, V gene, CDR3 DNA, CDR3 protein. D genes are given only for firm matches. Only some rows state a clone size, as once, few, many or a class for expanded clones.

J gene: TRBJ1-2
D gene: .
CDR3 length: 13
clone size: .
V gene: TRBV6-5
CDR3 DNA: TGTGCCAGCAACCCCGGGGGACTCTATGGCTACACCTTC
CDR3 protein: CASNPGGLYGYTF

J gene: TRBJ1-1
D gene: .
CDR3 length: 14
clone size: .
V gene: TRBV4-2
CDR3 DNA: TGTGCCAGCAGCCAAGAGGTGCGCATGACTGAAGCTTTCTTT
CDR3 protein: CASSQEVRMTEAFF

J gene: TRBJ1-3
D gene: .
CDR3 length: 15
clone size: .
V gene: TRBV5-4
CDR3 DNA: TGTGCCAGCAGCTCGCAGACAGCTCTTGCAAACACCATATATTTT
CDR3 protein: CASSSQTALANTIYF

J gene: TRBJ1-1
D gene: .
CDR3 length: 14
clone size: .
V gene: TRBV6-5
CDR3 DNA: TGTGCCAGCAGTACGGACAGAAGGAGAACTGAAGCTTTCTTT
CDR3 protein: CASSTDRRRTEAFF

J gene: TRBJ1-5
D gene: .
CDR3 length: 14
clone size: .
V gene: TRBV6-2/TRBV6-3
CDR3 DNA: TGTGCCAGCAGTTCTGACAGGCGCAATCAGCCCCAGCATTTT
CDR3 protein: CASSSDRRNQPQHF

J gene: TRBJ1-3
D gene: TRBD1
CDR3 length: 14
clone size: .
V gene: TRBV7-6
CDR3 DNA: TGTGCCAGCAGCCGGACAGGGTCGGGAAACACCATATATTTT
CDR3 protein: CASSRTGSGNTIYF

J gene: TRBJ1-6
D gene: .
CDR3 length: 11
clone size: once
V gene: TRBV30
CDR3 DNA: TGTGCCTGGAGTGCCGGGAATCTCCTCCACTTT
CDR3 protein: CAWSAGNLLHF

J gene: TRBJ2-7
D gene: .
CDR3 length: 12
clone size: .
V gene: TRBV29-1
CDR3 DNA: TGCAGCACGGGACATGACTCCTACGAGCAGTACTTC
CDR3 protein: CSTGHDSYEQYF

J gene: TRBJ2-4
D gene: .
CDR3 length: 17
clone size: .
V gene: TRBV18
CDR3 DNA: TGTGCCAGCTCACCACCTATTGGGGGGGGCGTCGCAAACATTCAGTACTTC
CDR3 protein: CASSPPIGGGVANIQYF

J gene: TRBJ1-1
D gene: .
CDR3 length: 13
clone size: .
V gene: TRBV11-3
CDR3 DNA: TGTGCCAGCAGCTTATTCGGGAACACTGAAGCTTTCTTT
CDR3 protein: CASSLFGNTEAFF

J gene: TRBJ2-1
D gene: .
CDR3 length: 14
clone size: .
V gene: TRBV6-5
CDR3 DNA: TGTGCCAGCAGAAAGTCGGGGTCCTACAATGAGCAGTTCTTC
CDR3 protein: CASRKSGSYNEQFF

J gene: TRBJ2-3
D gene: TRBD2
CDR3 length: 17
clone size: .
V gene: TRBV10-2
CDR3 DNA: TGCGCCGGAGGGAGAGCGGGGGGTTTCGGTGTCACAGATACGCAGTATTTT
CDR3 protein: CAGGRAGGFGVTDTQYF

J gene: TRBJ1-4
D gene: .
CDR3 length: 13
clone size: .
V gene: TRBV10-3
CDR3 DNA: TGTGCCATCCAGGGCGGAGATAATGAAAAACTGTTTTTT
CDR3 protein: CAIQGGDNEKLFF

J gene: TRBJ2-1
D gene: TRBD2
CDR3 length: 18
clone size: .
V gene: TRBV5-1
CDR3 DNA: TGCGCCAGCAGCCCGGGACTAGCGGGGCCCAGCTCCTACAATGAGCAGTTCTTC
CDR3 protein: CASSPGLAGPSSYNEQFF

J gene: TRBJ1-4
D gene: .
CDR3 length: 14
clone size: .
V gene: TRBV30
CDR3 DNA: TGTGCCTGGAGTGTGCGGGTTGTGGGGGAAAAACTGTTTTTT
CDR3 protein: CAWSVRVVGEKLFF

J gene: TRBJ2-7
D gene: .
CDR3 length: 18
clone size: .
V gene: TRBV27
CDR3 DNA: TGTGCCAGCAGTTTGGGGGCCCTACCCGCCATTGGCTCCTACGAGCAGTACTTC
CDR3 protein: CASSLGALPAIGSYEQYF

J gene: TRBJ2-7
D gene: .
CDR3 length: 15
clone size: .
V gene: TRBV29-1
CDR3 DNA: TGCAGCGTTGAAATTACAACAGGGTCCACCTACGAGCAGTACTTC
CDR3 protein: CSVEITTGSTYEQYF

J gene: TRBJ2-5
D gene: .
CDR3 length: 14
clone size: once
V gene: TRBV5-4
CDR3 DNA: TGTGCCAGCAGCTTCGGGCAGGGCCAAGAGACCCAGTACTTC
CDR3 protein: CASSFGQGQETQYF

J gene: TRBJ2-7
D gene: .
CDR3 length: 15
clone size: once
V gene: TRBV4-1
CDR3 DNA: TGCGCCAGCAGCCAAGGACAACAGTCAACCTACGAGCAGTACTTC
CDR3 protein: CASSQGQQSTYEQYF

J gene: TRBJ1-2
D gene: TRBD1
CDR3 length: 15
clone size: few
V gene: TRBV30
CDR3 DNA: TGTGCCTGGAGGCGGACAGGGGCCCTCACAGCCGGCTACACCTTC
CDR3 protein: CAWRRTGALTAGYTF

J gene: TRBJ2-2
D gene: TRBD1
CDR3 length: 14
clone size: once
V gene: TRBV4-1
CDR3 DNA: TGCGCCACCGGAAGACAGGGCGCCACCGGGGAGCTGTTTTTT
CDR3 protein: CATGRQGATGELFF

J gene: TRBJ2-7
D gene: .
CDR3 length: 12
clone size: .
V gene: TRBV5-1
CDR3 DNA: TGCGCCAGCAGCAGGGGACACTACGAGCAGTACTTC
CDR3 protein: CASSRGHYEQYF

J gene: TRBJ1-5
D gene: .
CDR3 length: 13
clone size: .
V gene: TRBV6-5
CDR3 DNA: TGTGCCAGCAGACGGGGACAAATGCAGCCCCAGCATTTT
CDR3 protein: CASRRGQMQPQHF

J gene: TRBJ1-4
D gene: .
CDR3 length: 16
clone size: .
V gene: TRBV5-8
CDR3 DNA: TGTGCCAGCAGCTTGGTTAAAGGCTCAGACAGTGAAAAACTGTTTTTT
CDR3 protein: CASSLVKGSDSEKLFF

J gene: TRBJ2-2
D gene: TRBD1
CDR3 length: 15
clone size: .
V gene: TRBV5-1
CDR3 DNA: TGCGCCAGCAGCGTATCACAGGGGGACACCGGGGAGCTGTTTTTT
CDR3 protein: CASSVSQGDTGELFF

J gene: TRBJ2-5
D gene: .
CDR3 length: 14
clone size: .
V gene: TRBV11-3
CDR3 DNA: TGTGCCAGCAGCTGGGTGGAGGGGGCCATGCCCCAGTACTTC
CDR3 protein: CASSWVEGAMPQYF

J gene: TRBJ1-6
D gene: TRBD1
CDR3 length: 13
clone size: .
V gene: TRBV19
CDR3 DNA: TGTGCCAGTAGTAAGGACAGGAATTCACCCCTCCACTTT
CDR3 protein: CASSKDRNSPLHF

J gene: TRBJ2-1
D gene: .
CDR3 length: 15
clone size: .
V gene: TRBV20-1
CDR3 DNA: TGCAGTGCTAGTGGTCCGACACTCCTGGGCAATGAGCAGTTCTTC
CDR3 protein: CSASGPTLLGNEQFF

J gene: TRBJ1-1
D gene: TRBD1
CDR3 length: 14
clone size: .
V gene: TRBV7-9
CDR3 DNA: TGTGCCAGCACTAATAATCTCGACAGGGCGGAAGCTTTCTTT
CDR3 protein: CASTNNLDRAEAFF

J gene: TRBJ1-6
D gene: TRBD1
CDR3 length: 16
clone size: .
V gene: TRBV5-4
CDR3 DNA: TGTGCCAGCAGCTTGGAGGGACAGGGCTCTTTTTCACCCCTCCACTTT
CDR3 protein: CASSLEGQGSFSPLHF

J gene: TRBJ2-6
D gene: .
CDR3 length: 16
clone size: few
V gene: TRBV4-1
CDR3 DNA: TGCGCCAGCAGCCAAGAACGCCAGTCTGGGGCCAACGTCCTGACTTTC
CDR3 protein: CASSQERQSGANVLTF

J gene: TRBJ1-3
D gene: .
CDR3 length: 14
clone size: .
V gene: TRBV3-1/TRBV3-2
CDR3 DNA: TGTGCCAGCAGCCATGGGGCAGGCGGAAACACCATATATTTT
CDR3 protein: CASSHGAGGNTIYF

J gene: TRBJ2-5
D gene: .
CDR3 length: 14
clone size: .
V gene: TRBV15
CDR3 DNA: TGTGCCACCAGCAGAGATCAAGAGCTGGAGACCCAGTACTTC
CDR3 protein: CATSRDQELETQYF

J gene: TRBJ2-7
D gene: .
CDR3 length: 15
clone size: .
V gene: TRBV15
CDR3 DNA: TGTGCCACCAGCGTTGACCCGAACCGGGGCTACGAGCAGTACTTC
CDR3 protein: CATSVDPNRGYEQYF

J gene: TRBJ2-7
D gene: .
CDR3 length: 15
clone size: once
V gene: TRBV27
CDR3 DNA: TGTGCCAGCAGTTTATCCCCCGGTCTCTCCTACGAGCAGTACTTC
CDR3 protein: CASSLSPGLSYEQYF

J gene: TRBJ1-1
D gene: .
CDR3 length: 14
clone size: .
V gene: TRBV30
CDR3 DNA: TGTGCCTGGATTCCAGGGGCTACGAACACTGAAGCTTTCTTT
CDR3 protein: CAWIPGATNTEAFF

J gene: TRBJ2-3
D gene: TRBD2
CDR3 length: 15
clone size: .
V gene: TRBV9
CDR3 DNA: TGTGCCAGCAGCCTTGGACTAGCGGCCACAGATACGCAGTATTTT
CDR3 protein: CASSLGLAATDTQYF

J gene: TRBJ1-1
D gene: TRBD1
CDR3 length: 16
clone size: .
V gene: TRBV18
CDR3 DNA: TGTGCCAGCTCACGAAGAGGGACAGGGAAGAACACTGAAGCTTTCTTT
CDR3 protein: CASSRRGTGKNTEAFF

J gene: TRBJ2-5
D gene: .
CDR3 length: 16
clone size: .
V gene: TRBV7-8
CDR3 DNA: TGTGCCAGCAGCTTAGTGTTGCGGGAAGGGAAAGAGACCCAGTACTTC
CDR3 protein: CASSLVLREGKETQYF

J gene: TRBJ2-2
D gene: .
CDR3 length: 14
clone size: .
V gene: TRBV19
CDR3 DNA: TGTGCCAGTATGGAGGGACCGAACACCGGGGAGCTGTTTTTT
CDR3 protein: CASMEGPNTGELFF